This passage covers 8 T cell receptor beta chains from one sample sequenced in a study of cytomegalovirus exposure and HLA in healthy donors. PCR employed 60 Vbeta and 13 Jbeta primers. Clones were sequenced by immunoSEQ multiplex PCR, and TCRdb holds only the in-frame ones, with some missing. The sample has 120,000 to 150,000 clones. Sequencing was performed on PBMCs. These receptors originate from a woman in her late teens or twenties in good health and CMV-seronegative.

The chain uses TRBV6-5 and TRBJ2-5; tentatively, D is TRBD1 (5 bases). Trimming removed 5 bases from V and 2 bases from J, with 9 bases in between. CDR1 is MNHEY, CDR2 SVGAGI, per germline. The CDR3 sequence is 13 residues long. CDR3 in amino acids: CASSNGHQETQYF. The CDR3 DNA follows: TGTGCCAGCAGTAACGGACATCAAGAGACCCAGTACTTC.

The V call is TRBV29-1, the J call TRBJ2-3; unclear D gene. CDR1 is SQVTM and CDR2 is ANQGSEA in the germline V gene. CDR3 size: 15 residues. V was shortened by 2 bases and J by 3 bases, with 15 bases between the two germline ends. CDR3 loop: CSVESWVARTDTQYF. For the CDR3, the DNA is TGCAGCGTTGAATCCTGGGTAGCTCGGACAGATACGCAGTATTTT.

The rearrangement uses TRBV6-5 and TRBJ2-7, with a weak D call TRBD2 (6 bases). Germline CDR1 is MNHEY and CDR2 is SVGAGI. CDR3 size: 16 residues. V lost 2 bases and J lost 1, with 15 bases in between. This CDR3 is CASSYKSMGGSYEQYF. In DNA form, the CDR3 reads TGTGCCAGCAGTTACAAGTCCATGGGGGGTTCCTACGAGCAGTACTTC.

The chain has TRBV15 and TRBJ2-3, with unresolved D. V was cut by 3 bases and J by 5 bases, with 6 bases left in between. CDR1 and CDR2 (germline): LNHNV, YYDKDF (reference sequence). There are 12 residues in the CDR3. For the CDR3, the DNA is TGTGCCACCAGCAGCCGTCGAGATACGCAGTATTTT. Translated: CATSSRRDTQYF.

The chain is built from TRBV10-2 and TRBJ2-7, with a tentative D call TRBD1 (6 bases). The V end lost 6 bases, the J end lost 4 bases, and 10 bases lay between the germline ends. The germline gives CDR1 WSHSY, CDR2 SAAADI. The CDR3 extends over 12 amino acids. The CDR3 sequence is CASSETGYEQYV. CDR3 in DNA: TGCGCCAGCAGCGAAACAGGGTACGAGCAGTACGTC.

The CDR3 is CASSLSPFFSRYTF. In DNA, the CDR3 is TGTGCCAGCAGTTTGAGTCCTTTCTTTAGTCGCTACACCTTC. The rearrangement links TRBV27 to TRBJ1-2; D call uncertain. The CDR3 is 14 residues long. V was clipped by 3 bases and J by 9 bases, with 17 bases between them. CDR1 and CDR2 from the germline V gene are MNHEY and SMNVEV (reference sequence).

As regards this clone: One end of the junction varies from germline; a read error may be responsible. V and J are TRBV6-1 and TRBJ1-6; weak D call: TRBD1 (6 bases). The germline V gene encodes CDR1 MNHNS and CDR2 SASEGT. The CDR3 spans 13 residues. CDR3 bases: TGTGCCAGCAGTGAAGGGGGGGGGCAGACCTTGGACTTT. Amino acid sequence: CASSEGGGQTLDF.

This chain uses TRBV4-2 with TRBJ2-1; possibly TRBD2 for D (6 bases). The length of the CDR3 is 16 residues. Between the trimmed V and J ends, which lost 1 base and 8 bases, there was a span of 18 bases. Germline V gene lookup returns CDR1 LGHNA and CDR2 YNFKEQ. The CDR3 reads CASSQASSALSDEQFF. The CDR3 DNA reads TGTGCCAGCAGCCAAGCGTCTAGCGCCCTCAGCGATGAGCAGTTCTTC.